The 8 T cell receptor beta chains presented below share a single source sample, sequenced in a study of blood T cell repertoires in COVID-19. Profiled with immunoSEQ multiplex PCR; TCRdb holds only in-frame clones, not every one. Of about 97,000 clones in the sample, roughly nine tenths were seen once. Sequencing used peripheral blood. All receptors come from a man aged 55 to 69 with acute or convalescent COVID-19.

This chain links TRBV6-1 with TRBJ1-1; perhaps TRBD1 as D (5 bases). Per germline, CDR1 MNHNS and CDR2 SASEGT. V lost 0 bases, J lost 3 bases, and 11 bases lay in between. CDR3 length equals 15 residues. CDR3 in amino acids: CASSEARQGYTEAFF. The CDR3 nucleotides read TGTGCCAGCAGTGAAGCCAGGCAGGGTTACACTGAAGCTTTCTTT.

This chain joins TRBV19 and TRBJ1-1; TRBD1 agrees at 7 bases. The CDR3 runs to 15 residues. Germline lookup yields CDR1 LNHDA and CDR2 SQIVND (reference sequence). V shed 4 bases, J shed 4 bases, and the junction held 9 bases outside the gene matches. CDR3 residues: CASSTQTGPATEAFF. The CDR3 DNA sequence: TGTGCCAGTAGTACTCAGACAGGGCCGGCCACTGAAGCTTTCTTT. The complete variable domain, with remaining parts taken from reference TRBV19 and TRBJ1-1, reads DGGITQSPKYLFRKEGQNVTLSCEQNLNHDAMYWYRQDPGQGLRLIYYSQIVNDFQKGDIAEGYSVSREKKESFPLTVTSAQKNPTAFYLCASSTQTGPATEAFFGQGTRLTVV.

This rearrangement joins TRBV18 to TRBJ1-2, with a tentative D call TRBD1 (6 bases). V was clipped by 5 bases and J by 0 bases, with 13 bases between them. The CDR3 contains 15 residues. Germline V gene lookup returns CDR1 KGHSH and CDR2 LQKENI. The CDR3: CASSSGQNPNYGYTF. The CDR3 DNA sequence: TGTGCCAGCTCATCCGGACAGAATCCTAACTATGGCTACACCTTC.

The chain combines TRBV6-5 with TRBJ1-6, with no clear D. Germline CDR1 MNHEY, CDR2 SVGAGI. This CDR3 has 12 amino acids. Trimming took 10 bases from V and 3 from J, leaving 7 bases between them. The CDR3 DNA reads TGTGCCACAGGAATCTATAATTCACCCCTCCACTTT. The encoded protein is CATGIYNSPLHF.

The chain recombines TRBV3-1 (or the pseudogene TRBV3-2) with TRBJ2-5; D might be TRBD2 (6 bases). CDR3 length: 12 amino acids. Looked up from germline, CDR1 is LGHDT and CDR2 is YNNKEL (reference sequence). The V and J ends lost 2 bases and 9 bases respectively, with 10 bases between them. The CDR3 sequence is CASSQSSGAQYF. CDR3 DNA sequence: TGTGCCAGCAGCCAAAGCTCGGGAGCCCAGTACTTC.

The chain recombines TRBV12-3 or TRBV12-4 with TRBJ2-1; D gene unclear. Trimming removed 2 bases at V and 5 bases at J, with 4 bases between. This CDR3 has 12 amino acids. CDR3 nucleotide sequence: TGTGCCAGCAGTTTATCAAACAATGAGCAGTTCTTC. It yields the protein CASSLSNNEQFF.

The genes are TRBV5-6 and TRBJ1-2, with D perhaps TRBD1 (6 bases). Germline-derived CDR1 and CDR2 are SGHDT and YYEEEE. V lost 3 bases and J lost 3, with 9 bases in between. The CDR3 loop spans 13 amino acids. CDR3 residues: CASSSGDDYGYTF. CDR3 in DNA: TGTGCCAGCAGCTCAGGGGACGACTATGGCTACACCTTC.

The rearrangement uses TRBV7-6 and TRBJ2-4; TRBD1 matches at 7 bases. CDR3 length: 14 amino acids. After removal of 0 bases from V and 7 bases from J, the junction contained 3 bases not matched to a gene. CDR1 and CDR2 (germline): SGHVS, FNYEAQ. The CDR3 DNA is TGTGCCAGCAGCTTAGCAGGGGGCGCGAACATTCAGTACTTC. It codes for CASSLAGGANIQYF.